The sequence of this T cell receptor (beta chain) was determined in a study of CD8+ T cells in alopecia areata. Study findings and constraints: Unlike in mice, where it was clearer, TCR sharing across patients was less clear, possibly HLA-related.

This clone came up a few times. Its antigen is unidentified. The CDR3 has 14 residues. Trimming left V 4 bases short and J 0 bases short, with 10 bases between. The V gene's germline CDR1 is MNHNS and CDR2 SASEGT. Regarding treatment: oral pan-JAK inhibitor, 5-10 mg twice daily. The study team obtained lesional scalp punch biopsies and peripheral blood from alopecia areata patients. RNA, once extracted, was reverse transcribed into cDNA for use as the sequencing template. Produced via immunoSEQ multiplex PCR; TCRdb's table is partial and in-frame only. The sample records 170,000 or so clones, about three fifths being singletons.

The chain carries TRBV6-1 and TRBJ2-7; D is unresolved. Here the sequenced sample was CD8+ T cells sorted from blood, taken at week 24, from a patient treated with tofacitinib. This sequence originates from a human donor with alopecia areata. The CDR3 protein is CASSGTARSYEQYF. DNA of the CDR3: TGTGCCAGCAGTGGGACCGCCCGCTCCTACGAGCAGTACTTC.